The source of this TCR beta chain is a study of T cell responses to AZD1222 COVID-19 vaccine. In the study overall: Second doses were pooled across both intervals (about 4 or about 12 weeks).

Remarks on this clone: Its antigen is unknown.

General observations from the study: White British donors predominated, females outnumbered males, and clonal diversity was possibly underestimated. Among those given AZD1222, only 6 or 7 were seropositive at baseline. Nearly half of spike-specific TCRs reportedly target variant regions that are unmutated in the B.1.351 and B.1.1.7 variants.

J gave up 6 bases and V 5 bases, and 4 bases lay outside the gene matches. CDR3 size: 14 residues. Germline CDR1 and CDR2: SGHAT and FQNNGV. The method was immunoSEQ multiplex PCR; TCRdb's version includes in-frame clones alone and lacks a portion of them. The data hold under 60,000 clones, with around 84% observed a single time. The starting material was peripheral blood, obtained on day 0 of AZD1222 vaccination. V and J are TRBV11-2 and TRBJ2-3, with TRBD2 matching 11 bases. The receptor comes from an adult in good health. In DNA form, the CDR3 reads TGTGCCAGCAGCCTTAGCGGGAGGGTTGATACGCAGTATTTT. The encoded protein is CASSLSGRVDTQYF.